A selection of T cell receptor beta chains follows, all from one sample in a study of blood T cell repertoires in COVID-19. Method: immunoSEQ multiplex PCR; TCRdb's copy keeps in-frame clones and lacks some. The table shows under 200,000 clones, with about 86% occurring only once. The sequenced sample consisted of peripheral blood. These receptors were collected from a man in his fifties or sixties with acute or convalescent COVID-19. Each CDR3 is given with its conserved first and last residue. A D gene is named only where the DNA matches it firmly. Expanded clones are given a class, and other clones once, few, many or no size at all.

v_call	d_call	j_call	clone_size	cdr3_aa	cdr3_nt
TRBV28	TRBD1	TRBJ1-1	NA	CASRRTGGLHTEAFF	TGTGCCAGCAGACGCACAGGGGGCCTTCATACTGAAGCTTTCTTT
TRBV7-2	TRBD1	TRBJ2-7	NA	CASSLAGQGVYEQYF	TGTGCCAGCAGCTTAGCGGGGCAGGGGGTCTACGAGCAGTACTTC
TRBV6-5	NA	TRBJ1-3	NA	CASAGTGKGNTIYF	TGTGCCAGCGCAGGAACAGGGAAAGGAAACACCATATATTTT
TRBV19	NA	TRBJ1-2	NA	CASRTSGTGYSLAGGYGYTF	TGTGCCAGTAGGACGTCGGGGACGGGGTACAGCCTAGCGGGGGGCTATGGCTACACCTTC
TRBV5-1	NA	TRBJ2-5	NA	CASSLGQKETQYF	TGCGCCAGCAGCTTGGGGCAGAAAGAGACCCAGTACTTC
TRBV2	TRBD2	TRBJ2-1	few	CASSVLGAGVEQFF	TGTGCCAGCAGCGTGCTAGGAGCGGGAGTTGAGCAGTTCTTC
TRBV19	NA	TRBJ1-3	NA	CASSIFASSGNTIYF	TGTGCCAGTAGTATTTTCGCGAGCTCTGGAAACACCATATATTTT
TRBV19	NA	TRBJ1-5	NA	CASSIHPYSNQPQHF	TGTGCCAGTAGTATACACCCCTATAGCAATCAGCCCCAGCATTTT
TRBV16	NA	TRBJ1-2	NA	CASSPHYEGVYGYTF	TGTGCCAGCAGCCCTCATTACGAGGGGGTCTATGGCTACACCTTC
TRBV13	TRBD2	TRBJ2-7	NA	CASSSGTSGRARYEQYF	TGTGCCAGCAGCTCCGGGACTAGCGGGAGGGCCCGTTACGAGCAGTACTTC
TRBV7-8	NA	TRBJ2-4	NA	CASSLEVGQGVTIQYF	TGTGCCAGCAGCTTAGAGGTGGGCCAGGGTGTGACCATTCAGTACTTC
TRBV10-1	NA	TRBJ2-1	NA	CASGPGEGNEQFF	TGCGCCAGCGGGCCGGGAGAGGGCAATGAGCAGTTCTTC
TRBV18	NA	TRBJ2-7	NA	CASSPLAATKGEQYF	TGTGCCAGCTCACCTTTAGCGGCCACCAAGGGCGAGCAGTACTTC
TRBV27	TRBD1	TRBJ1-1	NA	CASSYRGRDTEAFF	TGTGCCAGCAGTTATAGGGGGCGCGACACTGAAGCTTTCTTT
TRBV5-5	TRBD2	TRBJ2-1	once	CASSLIGGGPYNEQFF	TGTGCCAGCAGCTTAATCGGGGGAGGGCCGTACAATGAGCAGTTCTTC
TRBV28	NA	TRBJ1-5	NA	CASSLGGASQPQHF	TGTGCCAGCAGTTTAGGGGGCGCCAGTCAGCCCCAGCATTTT
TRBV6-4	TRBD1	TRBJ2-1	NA	CASSAQGQGTHEQFF	TGTGCCAGCAGTGCACAGGGACAGGGCACCCATGAGCAGTTCTTC
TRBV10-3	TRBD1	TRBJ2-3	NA	CAISGERGLGDTQYF	TGTGCCATCAGTGGCGAAAGGGGGCTAGGAGATACGCAGTATTTT
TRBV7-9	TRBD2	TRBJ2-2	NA	CASSSVLATNTGELFF	TGTGCCAGCAGCTCAGTACTAGCGACGAACACCGGGGAGCTGTTTTTT
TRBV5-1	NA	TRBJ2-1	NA	CASSLQGHYNEQFF	TGCGCCAGCAGCTTGCAGGGACACTACAATGAGCAGTTCTTC
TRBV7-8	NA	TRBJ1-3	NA	CASRRGWPSGNTIYF	TGTGCCAGCAGGCGAGGCTGGCCTTCTGGAAACACCATATATTTT
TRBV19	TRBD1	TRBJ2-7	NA	CASGQGVREQYF	TGTGCCAGTGGACAGGGGGTTCGCGAGCAGTACTTC
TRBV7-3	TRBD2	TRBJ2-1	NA	CASSLGGSYNEQFF	TGTGCCAGCAGCTTAGGCGGGAGCTACAATGAGCAGTTCTTC